This TCR beta chain was obtained from a study of CD8 T cells in Susac syndrome. The CDR3 sequence is 15 residues long. The germline V and J ends were trimmed by 6 bases and 1 base, with 17 bases remaining between them. CDR1 is SQVTM and CDR2 is ANQGSEA in the germline V gene. With random hexamers, roughly 0.45 to 1 ug RNA was reverse transcribed. immunoSEQ multiplex PCR amplified TCR beta CDR3 across 54 Vbeta, 13 Jbeta. TCRdb ran MiXCR on the immunoSEQ multiplex PCR reads and lists one entry per CDR3 protein. Of about 160,000 distinct CDR3 sequences detected, roughly 95% appear once; the ten largest clones hold more than 0.11%.

The clonotype comes from a human donor in good health. The sequenced sample was CD4+ T cells from PBMCs. This chain connects TRBV29-1 to TRBJ2-3, with TRBD2 as a possible D gene (7 bases). The CDR3 DNA reads TGCAGCGTCGTATCTTGGGGGGGGCGCACAGATACGCAGTATTTT. This gives the protein CSVVSWGGRTDTQYF.